This T cell receptor beta chain was found in a study of T-cell reconstitution after alpha-beta-depleted transplantation in children. Unique molecular identifiers were incorporated when the TCRbeta library was constructed. TCRdb redid the calling of the PCR reads with MiXCR, one entry per CDR3 protein. Of about 27,000 distinct CDR3 sequences in the sample, roughly a sixth were seen once. Note on this clonotype: The antigen is undetermined.

Study results and limitations: Among T cells one year after transplant, newly produced cells accounted for most counts and diversity. By about two months after transplant, alpha-beta T cells reportedly arose from several hundred graft clones that had expanded.

The V and J ends lost 3 bases and 7 bases respectively, with 12 bases between them. The CDR3 consists of 13 residues. CDR1 is KGHSH, CDR2 LQKENI, per germline. V usage is TRBV18 and J usage is TRBJ1-1; weak D call: TRBD1 (6 bases). The sequencing used PBMCs, mostly from graft donor cells, collected 60 days after TCRalphabeta/CD19-depleted stem cell transplant. The clonotype originates from a male patient aged 2-10 years who had a stem cell transplant for acute lymphoblastic leukemia, so the T cells may come from the graft donor. The CDR3 DNA sequence: TGTGCCAGCTCACCGGGGGCGGACATTGAAGCTTTCTTT. Its protein is CASSPGADIEAFF.